These 9 T cell receptor beta chains originate from one sample sequenced in a study of neurological immune-mediated disorders. TCRdb used MiXCR to reprocess the 5' RACE reads, holding one entry per CDR3 protein. The top ten hold 50% of the sample, which has fewer than 11,000 distinct CDR3 sequences, more than 20% seen once. Sequenced input: CD8+ T cells from blood. These TCRs come from an older woman with HTLV-1-associated myelopathy (HAM/TSP).

This clonotype is medium-sized within its sample. The gene calls are TRBV5-5 and TRBJ2-7; 9 bases line up with TRBD2. The CDR3 is made up of 15 amino acids. V lost 1 base to trimming and J lost 2 bases; unmatched junction nucleotides: 4. The germline CDR1 and CDR2 sequences are SGHKS and YYEKEE (reference sequence). CDR3 protein: CASSLIAGETYEQYF. CDR3 coding DNA: TGTGCCAGCAGCTTGATAGCGGGGGAGACCTACGAGCAGTACTTC.

This clonotype came up many times. The J gene is TRBJ2-7, the V gene TRBV27, with D uncertain. Germline values: CDR1 MNHEY, CDR2 SMNVEV (reference sequence). There are 11 residues in the CDR3. V lost 3 bases to trimming and J lost 4 bases, with 4 bases between them. The CDR3 DNA reads as TGTGCCAGCAGTTTCGGGTACGAGCAGTACTTC. It is translated as CASSFGYEQYF.

This clonotype was seen at least ten times. V is TRBV9 and J is TRBJ2-2, with 9 bases identical to TRBD2. V lost 2 bases, J lost 4 bases, and 15 bases stayed unmatched. The CDR3 totals 19 residues. Germline-derived CDR1 and CDR2 are SGDLS and YYNGEE. This chain's CDR3 is CASSVRGSAGGPSTGELFF. As DNA, the CDR3 is TGTGCCAGCAGCGTTCGAGGATCGGCGGGGGGGCCAAGCACCGGGGAGCTGTTTTTT.

At least ten counts were recorded for this clonotype. This chain links TRBV5-1 with TRBJ2-7; 9 bases line up with TRBD2. The CDR3 has 17 amino acids. The germline V gene has CDR1 SGHRS and CDR2 YFSETQ. V was pared by 1 base and J by 6 bases, with 14 bases of the junction left unmatched. The CDR3 DNA is TGCGCCAGCAGCTTGTTCTCTAGCGGGGAGGCGTCGGGCGAGCAGTACTTC. This encodes CASSLFSSGEASGEQYF.

This clonotype was picked up many times. CDR3 bases: TGTGCCAGCAGTCCCCCAAGCTATGGCTACACCTTC. This gives the protein CASSPPSYGYTF. The chain joins TRBV12-3 or TRBV12-4 to TRBJ1-2, with D unresolved. CDR3 length: 12 residues. V was trimmed by 5 bases and J by 4 bases, leaving 8 bases between them.

The sample holds many counts of this clonotype. CDR3 residues: CSARAWGDNSPLHF. CDR3 DNA sequence: TGCAGTGCTCGGGCCTGGGGGGATAATTCACCCCTCCACTTT. This rearrangement joins TRBV20-1 to TRBJ1-6, with a weak D call TRBD1 (5 bases). Germline assignment: CDR1 DFQATT and CDR2 SNEGSKA (reference sequence). The CDR3 runs 14 residues. V lost 5 bases and J lost 5, with 13 bases in between.

This clonotype was recorded at least ten times. The gene calls are TRBV12-3 or TRBV12-4 and TRBJ1-5; no reliable D call. V dropped 2 bases and J dropped 3 bases, with 8 bases sitting between them. The CDR3 is 14 amino acids. CDR3 protein: CASSLWAVNQPQHF. CDR3 DNA sequence: TGTGCCAGCAGTTTATGGGCGGTCAATCAGCCCCAGCATTTT.

This clonotype came up many times. This chain joins TRBV30 and TRBJ1-2, with D possibly matching TRBD1 (6 bases). This CDR3 has 12 residues. V gave up 2 bases and J gave up 7 bases, with 11 bases separating them. Germline V gene data show CDR1 as GTSNPN and CDR2 as SVGIG (reference sequence). CDR3 amino acids: CAWSQGIPGYTF. The CDR3 DNA reads TGTGCCTGGAGTCAGGGGATCCCTGGCTACACCTTC.

This clonotype was picked up a small number of times. The rearrangement joins TRBV15 to TRBJ2-1; no clear D gene. Between the trimmed V and J ends, which lost 2 bases and 6 bases, there was a span of 14 bases. The CDR3 spans 15 residues. The germline V gene encodes CDR1 LNHNV and CDR2 YYDKDF (reference sequence). CDR3 in amino acids: CATSRKRQAANEQFF. CDR3 in DNA: TGTGCCACCAGCAGAAAGAGGCAGGCGGCCAATGAGCAGTTCTTC.